This record concerns one TCR beta chain sequence. The antigen remains undetermined. The V gene lost 4 bases and the J gene lost 3 bases, with 13 bases spanning the gap. From germline, CDR1 is SEHNR and CDR2 FQNEAQ (reference sequence). The CDR3 is 14 residues long. A second PCR of 7 to 11 cycles used a sample-barcoded 5' primer and a J-beta primer mix. Every sample gave at least 3 million paired-end reads containing CDR3. TCRdb ran MiXCR on the 5' RACE reads and lists one entry per CDR3 protein. The sample shows hundreds of thousands of distinct CDR3 sequences, 56% of them seen only once. This sample is drawn from a study of blood T cells in healthy people across ages. Findings of the study overall: Long-lived donors had more naive CD4+ cells and higher diversity than aged donors.

Sample: blood. This clonotype originated in a man aged 35 to 55 in good health. The chain carries TRBV7-9 and TRBJ2-7, with D uncertain. CDR3 nucleotide sequence: TGTGCCAGCAGCTATTCTCAAGGGCACTACGAGCAGTACTTC. It is translated as CASSYSQGHYEQYF.